This T cell receptor beta chain was sequenced in a study of blood T cell repertoires in COVID-19. For the study at large: Samples came from the United States, Italy and Spain, spanning acute and convalescent COVID-19. T cells, B-cell-depleted T cells, or PBMCs supplied cDNA or gDNA.

Looked up from germline, CDR1 is MGHRA and CDR2 is YSYEKL. This CDR3 spans 16 amino acids. V lost 1 base to trimming and J lost 4 bases, with 14 bases between them. In the original analysis: The authors estimated nucleated cell counts from reference gene primer amplification. TCRdb keeps only in-frame clones here, not all; method: immunoSEQ multiplex PCR. V, J and clone size were drawn from that table, and D and trimming were deduced from the DNA. Of around 250,000 clones listed, more than 75% are singletons. The sample consisted of peripheral blood. This receptor was taken from a man between 35 and 55 years old with active or convalescent COVID-19. V and J are TRBV4-1 and TRBJ2-1; D uncertain. CDR3 sequence (DNA): TGCGCCAGCAGCCAAGTAGGCCTAGACCCTTACAATGAGCAGTTCTTC. It yields the protein CASSQVGLDPYNEQFF.